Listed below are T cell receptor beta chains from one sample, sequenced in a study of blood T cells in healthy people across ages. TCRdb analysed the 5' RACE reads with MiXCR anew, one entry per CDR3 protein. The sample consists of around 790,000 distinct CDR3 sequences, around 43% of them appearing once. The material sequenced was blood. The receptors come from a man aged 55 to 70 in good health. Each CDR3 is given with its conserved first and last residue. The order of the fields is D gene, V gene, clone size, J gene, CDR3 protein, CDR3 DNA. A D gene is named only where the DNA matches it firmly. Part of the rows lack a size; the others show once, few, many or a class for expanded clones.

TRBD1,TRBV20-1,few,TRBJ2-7,CSAPSPDRGFREQYF,TGCAGTGCTCCCAGCCCCGACAGGGGATTTCGGGAGCAGTACTTC
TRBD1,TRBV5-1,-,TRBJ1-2,CASSPGTGNSDYTF,TGCGCCAGCAGCCCGGGGACAGGAAATAGCGACTACACCTTC
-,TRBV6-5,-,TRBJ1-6,CASRPDSSNNSPLHF,TGTGCCAGCAGACCGGACAGTTCCAATAATTCACCCCTCCACTTT
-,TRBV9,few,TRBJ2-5,CASSDASETQYF,TGTGCCAGCAGCGACGCGTCTGAGACCCAGTACTTC
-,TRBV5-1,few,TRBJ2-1,CASSLESTNEQFF,TGCGCCAGCAGCTTGGAGTCTACCAATGAGCAGTTCTTC
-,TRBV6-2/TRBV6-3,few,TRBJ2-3,CASSYLVQGPDTQYF,TGTGCCAGCAGTTACTTAGTACAAGGTCCAGATACGCAGTATTTT
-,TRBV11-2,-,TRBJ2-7,CASSFATGNYEQYF,TGTGCCAGCAGCTTTGCCACAGGGAACTACGAGCAGTACTTC
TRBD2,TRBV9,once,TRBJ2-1,CASSARGGGTYNEQFF,TGTGCCAGCAGCGCCCGCGGCGGGGGAACCTACAATGAGCAGTTCTTC
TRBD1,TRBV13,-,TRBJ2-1,CASSARQGEGTIDEVFSQFF,TGTGCCAGCAGCGCAAGACAGGGAGAGGGGACAATAGACGAGGTTTTTAGCCAGTTCTTC
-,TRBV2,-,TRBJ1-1,CASRASGVGTEAFF,TGTGCCAGCAGGGCCTCAGGGGTTGGCACTGAAGCTTTCTTT
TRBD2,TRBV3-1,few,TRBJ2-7,CASSRGLAETYEQYF,TGTGCCAGCAGCCGAGGACTAGCGGAAACCTACGAGCAGTACTTC
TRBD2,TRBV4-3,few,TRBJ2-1,CASSRLAGVSGNEQFF,TGCGCCAGCAGCCGACTAGCGGGGGTTAGCGGCAATGAGCAGTTCTTC
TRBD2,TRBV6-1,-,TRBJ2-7,CASSELAGGPRYEQYF,TGTGCCAGCAGTGAACTAGCGGGGGGACCGAGGTACGAGCAGTACTTC
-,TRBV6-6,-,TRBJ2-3,CAGRTTTDTQYF,TGTGCCGGCAGGACTACCACAGATACGCAGTATTTT
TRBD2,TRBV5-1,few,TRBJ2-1,CASSLAPSGGDEQFF,TGCGCCAGCAGCTTGGCTCCTAGCGGGGGAGATGAGCAGTTCTTC
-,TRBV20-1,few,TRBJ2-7,CSATQRPGYEQYF,TGCAGTGCTACACAACGGCCAGGCTACGAGCAGTACTTC
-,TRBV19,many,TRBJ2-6,CASRVSGANVLTF,TGTGCCAGCAGGGTCTCTGGGGCCAACGTCCTGACTTTC
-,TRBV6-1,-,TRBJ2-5,CASSEGSMAKTQYF,TGTGCCAGCAGTGAAGGGAGTATGGCGAAGACCCAGTACTTC
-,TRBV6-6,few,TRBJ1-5,CASTRSPGDSQPQHF,TGTGCCAGCACCCGATCCCCGGGGGATAGTCAGCCCCAGCATTTT
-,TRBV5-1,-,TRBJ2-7,CASSAGPPYEQYF,TGCGCCAGCAGCGCAGGGCCCCCCTACGAGCAGTACTTC
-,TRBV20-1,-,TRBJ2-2,CSARVVSARSGELFF,TGCAGTGCTAGAGTGGTATCAGCGAGATCCGGGGAGCTGTTTTTT
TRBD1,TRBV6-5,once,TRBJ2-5,CASSEQGVQETQYF,TGTGCCAGCAGTGAACAGGGGGTACAAGAGACCCAGTACTTC
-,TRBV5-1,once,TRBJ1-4,CASSLSASTNEKLFF,TGCGCCAGCAGCTTGTCAGCCTCAACTAATGAAAAACTGTTTTTT
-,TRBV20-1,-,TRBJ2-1,CSAPHSPNEQFF,TGCAGTGCTCCTCATTCTCCCAATGAGCAGTTCTTC
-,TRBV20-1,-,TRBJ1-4,CSASPGTNNEKLFF,TGCAGTGCTAGCCCGGGAACCAATAATGAAAAACTGTTTTTT
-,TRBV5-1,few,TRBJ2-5,CASSTGRTKETQYF,TGCGCCAGCAGCACCGGACGGACAAAAGAGACCCAGTACTTC
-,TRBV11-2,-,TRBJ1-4,CASSFFPGPNGKLFF,TGTGCCAGCAGCTTTTTCCCGGGCCCTAATGGAAAACTGTTTTTT
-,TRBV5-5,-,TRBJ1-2,CASSLDAGLEGYTF,TGTGCCAGCAGCTTGGACGCAGGGCTCGAGGGCTACACCTTC
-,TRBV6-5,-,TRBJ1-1,CASSYKNTEAFF,TGTGCCAGCAGTTACAAAAACACTGAAGCTTTCTTT
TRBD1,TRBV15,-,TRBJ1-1,CATSKSQGMNTEAFF,TGTGCCACCAGCAAATCACAGGGGATGAACACTGAAGCTTTCTTT
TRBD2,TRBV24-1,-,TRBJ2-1,CATSNPRSSGGRNEQFF,TGTGCCACCAGTAATCCCCGGTCTAGCGGGGGGAGGAATGAGCAGTTCTTC
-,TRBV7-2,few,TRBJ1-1,CASSQRAGNTEAFF,TGTGCCAGCAGCCAGAGGGCTGGGAACACTGAAGCTTTCTTT
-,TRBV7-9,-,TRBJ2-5,CASSLDGRRRGGETQYF,TGTGCCAGCAGCTTAGATGGCAGACGGCGGGGTGGAGAGACCCAGTACTTC
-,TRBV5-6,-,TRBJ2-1,CASSLAWPTLSSYNEQFF,TGTGCCAGCAGCTTGGCCTGGCCAACGTTGAGCTCCTACAATGAGCAGTTCTTC
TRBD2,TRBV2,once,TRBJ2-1,CASAGGLDNEQFF,TGTGCCAGCGCGGGGGGGCTTGACAATGAGCAGTTCTTC
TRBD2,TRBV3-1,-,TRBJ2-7,CASSQDHSGPYEQYF,TGTGCCAGCAGCCAAGATCATAGCGGGCCCTACGAGCAGTACTTC
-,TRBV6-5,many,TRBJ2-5,CASSLRRQETQYF,TGTGCCAGCAGTTTGCGACGTCAAGAGACCCAGTACTTC
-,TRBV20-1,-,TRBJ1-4,CSATENKEKLFF,TGCAGTGCTACCGAAAACAAGGAAAAACTGTTTTTT
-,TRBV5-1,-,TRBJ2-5,CASSVMGPETQYF,TGCGCCAGCAGCGTGATGGGACCAGAGACCCAGTACTTC
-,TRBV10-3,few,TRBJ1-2,CAISESAGSYTF,TGTGCCATCAGTGAGTCGGCAGGTAGTTACACCTTC
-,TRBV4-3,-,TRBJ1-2,CASSQARGGDNYGYTF,TGCGCCAGCAGCCAAGCCCGTGGAGGGGACAACTATGGCTACACCTTC
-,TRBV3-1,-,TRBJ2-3,CASSPTVGTDTQYF,TGTGCCAGCAGCCCGACAGTAGGTACAGATACGCAGTATTTT
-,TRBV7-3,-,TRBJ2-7,CASSLERQSSYEQYF,TGTGCCAGCAGCTTAGAGCGTCAGAGCTCCTACGAGCAGTACTTC
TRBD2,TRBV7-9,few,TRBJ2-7,CASSPPGGLYEQYF,TGTGCCAGCAGCCCCCCGGGAGGCCTCTACGAGCAGTACTTC
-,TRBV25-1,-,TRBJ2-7,CASSHQGGRLGEQYF,TGTGCCAGCAGTCACCAGGGGGGCCGCCTGGGCGAGCAGTACTTC
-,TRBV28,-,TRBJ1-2,CASNQPPGYGYTF,TGTGCCAGCAACCAGCCCCCAGGATATGGCTACACCTTC
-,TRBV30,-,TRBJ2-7,CAWKLRQAPNEQYF,TGTGCCTGGAAGCTCAGACAGGCCCCCAACGAGCAGTACTTC
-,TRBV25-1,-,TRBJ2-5,CASGEWDKDLYF,TGTGCCAGCGGTGAATGGGACAAGGACTTGTACTTC
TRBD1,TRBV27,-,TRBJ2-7,CAIYRGRYEQYF,TGTGCTATCTACAGGGGACGCTACGAGCAGTACTTC
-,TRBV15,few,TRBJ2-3,CATRPSAADTQYF,TGTGCCACCCGACCGTCGGCGGCGGATACGCAGTATTTT
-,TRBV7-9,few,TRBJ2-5,CASSPPGLTPEETQYF,TGTGCCAGCAGCCCCCCGGGACTCACACCTGAAGAGACCCAGTACTTC
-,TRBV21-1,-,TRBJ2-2,CTSSNRGDSTGELFF,TGTACCAGCAGCAATAGGGGGGACTCCACCGGGGAGCTGTTTTTT
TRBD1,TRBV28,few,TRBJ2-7,CASRPSDRAYEQYF,TGTGCCAGCAGACCTTCGGACAGGGCCTACGAGCAGTACTTC